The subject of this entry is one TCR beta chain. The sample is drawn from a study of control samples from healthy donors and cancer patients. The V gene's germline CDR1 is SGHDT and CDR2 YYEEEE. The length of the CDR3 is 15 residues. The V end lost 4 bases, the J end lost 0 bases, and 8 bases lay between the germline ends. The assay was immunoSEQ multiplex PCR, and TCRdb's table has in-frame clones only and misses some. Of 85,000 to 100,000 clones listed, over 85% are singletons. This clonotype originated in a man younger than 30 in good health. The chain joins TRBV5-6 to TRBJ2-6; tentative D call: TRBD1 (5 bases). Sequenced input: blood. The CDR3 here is CASSIRDSGANVLTF. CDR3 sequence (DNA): TGTGCCAGCAGCATCAGGGACTCTGGGGCCAACGTCCTGACTTTC.